The 17 T cell receptor beta chains in this list originate from one sample, sequenced in a study of blood T cells in healthy people across ages. Using a J-beta primer mix together with a sample-barcoded 5' primer, a second PCR was run for about 6 to 11 cycles. Using its own MiXCR run on the 5' RACE reads, TCRdb lists one record per CDR3 protein. The data hold more than 700,000 distinct CDR3 sequences, with about 55% observed a single time. Sample: blood. The receptor set was obtained from a man aged 80 or over in good health.

This chain's CDR3 is CASSPAWEGAHTF. Written as DNA, the CDR3 is TGTGCCAGCAGCCCAGCCTGGGAGGGGGCCCACACCTTC. The V call is TRBV9, the J call TRBJ1-2; 7 bases are shared with TRBD1. The J segment lost 12 bases and the V segment lost 4 bases, leaving 12 bases of the junction unmatched. The length of the CDR3 is 13 residues. Germline loops: CDR1 SGDLS, CDR2 YYNGEE.

The rearrangement links TRBV20-1 to TRBJ1-6; possibly TRBD1 for D (6 bases). Germline assignment: CDR1 DFQATT and CDR2 SNEGSKA (reference sequence). CDR3 length equals 15 residues. V lost 3 bases to trimming and J lost 4 bases, with 13 bases between them. CDR3 sequence reads: CSARVMTGYNSPLHF. DNA for the CDR3: TGCAGTGCTAGGGTGATGACAGGTTATAATTCACCCCTCCACTTT.

This clonotype occurred once. The chain carries TRBV7-3 and TRBJ1-2; tentative D call: TRBD1 (5 bases). Trimming took 1 base from V and 8 from J, leaving 11 bases between them. Germline loops: CDR1 SGHTA, CDR2 FQGTGA. The CDR3 is made up of 13 amino acids. As DNA, the CDR3 is TGTGCCAGCAGCTTAAATGGGGGAAGGGGCTACACCTTC. Translation: CASSLNGGRGYTF.

The chain recombines TRBV29-1 with TRBJ2-7, with 11 bases lining up with TRBD2. The CDR3 runs 15 residues. CDR1 SQVTM and CDR2 ANQGSEA come from the germline V gene. V shed 7 bases, J shed 2 bases, and the junction held 10 bases outside the gene matches. Written as DNA, the CDR3 is TGCAGCGCCAGAGGGGGGACTAGCGGCGCCTACGAGCAGTACTTC. Translating it yields CSARGGTSGAYEQYF.

The J gene is TRBJ2-7, the V gene TRBV12-3 or TRBV12-4; 13 bases line up with TRBD2. This CDR3 region has 16 residues. V lost 5 bases and J lost 7; bases outside the gene matches: 11. The CDR3 bases are TGTGCCAGCAGTCCCCCGGGACTAGCGGGAATAAATGAGCAGTACTTC. The encoded protein is CASSPPGLAGINEQYF.

The chain uses TRBV2 and TRBJ2-1; D remains ambiguous. Germline V gene data show CDR1 as SNHLY and CDR2 as FYNNEI. With 6 bases removed from V and 3 bases from J, the gap between germline ends came to 9 bases. The CDR3 length is 13 residues. The CDR3 sequence: CASSTDLYNEQFF. The DNA for the CDR3 is TGTGCCAGCAGCACCGACCTCTACAATGAGCAGTTCTTC.

This clonotype appeared a few times. The chain links TRBV12-3 or TRBV12-4 to TRBJ2-3; 7 bases match TRBD1. J lost 14 bases, V lost 6 bases, and 23 bases had no gene match. This CDR3 has 16 residues. In nucleotides, the CDR3 is TGTGCCAGCAGCCCCCTGGGGGACAGCTTTCGCAGATACGCGTATTTT. Residues: CASSPLGDSFRRYAYF.

The chain joins TRBV24-1 to TRBJ1-5; possible D gene TRBD1, 6 bases. With 5 bases removed from V and 3 bases from J, the gap between germline ends came to 10 bases. CDR1 is KGHDR, CDR2 SFDVKD, per germline. The CDR3 length is 14 residues. The CDR3 region has the DNA TGTGCCACCAGTGGGACAGCGATCAATCAGCCCCAGCATTTT. The encoded protein is CATSGTAINQPQHF.

The rearrangement joins TRBV2 to TRBJ2-1; 10 bases line up with TRBD1. This CDR3 has 15 residues. The germline CDR1 and CDR2 sequences are SNHLY and FYNNEI. J was trimmed by 4 bases and V by 3 bases; bases with no gene match: 3. DNA for the CDR3: TGTGCCAGCAGTGAGATGGGACAGGGGTACAATGAGCAGTTCTTC. Translating gives CASSEMGQGYNEQFF.

This clonotype was counted at least ten times. The chain is built from TRBV29-1 and TRBJ2-7, with D perhaps TRBD2 (7 bases). CDR3 length: 11 residues. V shed 7 bases and J shed 3 bases, with 10 bases lying between them. Germline V gives CDR1 SQVTM, CDR2 ANQGSEA. The CDR3 protein is CSAGGDYEQYF. CDR3 nucleotides: TGCAGCGCGGGGGGCGACTACGAGCAGTACTTC.

CDR3 protein: CASSGTSGSQRSFF. The DNA of the CDR3 is TGTGCCAGCAGCGGGACTAGCGGGAGTCAAAGGTCGTTCTTC. This chain uses TRBV3-1 with TRBJ2-1, with 14 bases lining up with TRBD2. The J segment lost 15 bases and the V segment lost 5 bases, leaving 9 bases of the junction unmatched. Germline assignment: CDR1 LGHDT and CDR2 YNNKEL (reference sequence). The CDR3 sequence is 14 residues long.

Remarks on this clonotype: At one of its ends the junction is not consistent with the germline gene, which may arise from a read error. The chain has TRBV27 and TRBJ1-2, with TRBD1 matching 9 bases. The CDR3 length is 15 residues. Germline V CDR1 and CDR2: MNHEY, SMNVEV (reference sequence). CDR3 DNA: TGTGCCAGCAGTTTATGGACAGGGGACGCCTATGGCTACACTTTC. The encoded protein is CASSLWTGDAYGYTF.

This clonotype has just a few counts. V gene TRBV7-2 combines with J gene TRBJ1-2; 7 bases map to TRBD1. Losses at the gene ends were 7 bases for V and 7 bases for J; bases not matched to a gene: 9. This CDR3 is 13 amino acids long. Germline CDR1 is SGHTA and CDR2 is FQGNSA. This chain's CDR3 is CASTRTGMGGYTF. The CDR3 coding sequence is TGTGCCAGCACCCGGACAGGAATGGGTGGCTACACCTTC.

This clonotype was counted only a few times. This rearrangement joins TRBV3-1 to TRBJ2-7; D perhaps matches TRBD1 (6 bases). The germline V gene encodes CDR1 LGHDT and CDR2 YNNKEL (reference sequence). The CDR3 covers 15 residues. The V and J ends lost 1 base and 5 bases respectively, with 15 bases between them. The CDR3 DNA follows: TGTGCCAGCAGCCAAGCACAGGGTGGGCTCCACGAGCAGTACTTC. This sequence encodes CASSQAQGGLHEQYF.

This clonotype showed up just a few times. The chain links TRBV2 to TRBJ1-1; 7 nucleotides agree with TRBD1. V shed 4 bases and J 1 base; nucleotides not matched to a gene: 3. The germline V gene encodes CDR1 SNHLY and CDR2 FYNNEI. The CDR3 is made up of 14 amino acids. CDR3 loop: CASSGQGRNTEAFF. The CDR3 region has the DNA TGTGCCAGCAGTGGACAGGGTCGGAACACTGAAGCTTTCTTT.

The chain has TRBV4-2 and TRBJ1-5; no reliable D call. There are 16 residues in the CDR3. Germline lookup yields CDR1 LGHNA and CDR2 YNFKEQ. V gave up 2 bases and J gave up 2 bases, with 13 bases separating them. In DNA, the CDR3 is TGTGCCAGCAGCCAATCCTCCGGGTTCGGCAATCAGCCCCAGCATTTT. Its translation is CASSQSSGFGNQPQHF.

The CDR3, as DNA: TGTGCCAGCAGCTTAGGGCGTGGACAGCCCTACAATGAGCAGTTCTTC. Protein sequence: CASSLGRGQPYNEQFF. The V and J genes are TRBV7-9 and TRBJ2-1, with D possibly matching TRBD1 (6 bases). The CDR3 length is 16 residues. Per the germline V gene, CDR1 is SEHNR and CDR2 is FQNEAQ (reference sequence). Trimming stripped 1 base from V and 2 bases from J, with 12 bases between.